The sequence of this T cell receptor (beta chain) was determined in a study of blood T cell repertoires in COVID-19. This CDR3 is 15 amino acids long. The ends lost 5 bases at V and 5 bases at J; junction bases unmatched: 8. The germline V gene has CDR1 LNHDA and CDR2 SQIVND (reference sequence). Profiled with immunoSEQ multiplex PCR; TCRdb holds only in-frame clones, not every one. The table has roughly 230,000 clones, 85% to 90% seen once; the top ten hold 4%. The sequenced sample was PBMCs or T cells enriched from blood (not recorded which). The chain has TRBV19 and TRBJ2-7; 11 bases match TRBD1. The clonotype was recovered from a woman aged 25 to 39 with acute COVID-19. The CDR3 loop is CASSAPGQGVHEQYF. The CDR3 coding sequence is TGTGCCAGTAGTGCACCGGGACAGGGGGTCCACGAGCAGTACTTC.